One sample yielded the 22 T cell receptor beta chains listed below, sequenced in a study of blood T cells in healthy people across ages. Then a second PCR, running roughly 6 to 12 cycles, was carried out with a sample-barcoded 5' primer and a J-beta primer mix. TCRdb re-called the 5' RACE reads through MiXCR, storing one row per CDR3 protein. This table has hundreds of thousands of distinct CDR3 sequences, just under 25% appearing once. These data were also filed under a second study, of T cells of mothers and their children.

Sequenced material: blood. Receptor source: a boy aged 5 to 17 in good health.

The chain links TRBV7-9 to TRBJ2-7; tentative D call: TRBD1 (5 bases). V lost 1 base, J lost 8 bases, and 12 bases lay in between. The germline V gene has CDR1 SEHNR and CDR2 FQNEAQ (reference sequence). The CDR3 length is 13 residues. The CDR3 sequence: CASSLDSGLKQYF. The DNA of the CDR3 is TGTGCCAGCAGCTTAGACTCAGGGTTGAAGCAGTACTTC.

This clonotype occurred a few times. The gene calls are TRBV6-1 and TRBJ1-2; D possibly corresponds to TRBD1 (5 bases). Germline assignment: CDR1 MNHNS and CDR2 SASEGT. This CDR3 spans 14 amino acids. Between the trimmed V and J ends, which lost 1 base and 6 bases, there was a span of 12 bases. The CDR3 nucleotides are TGTGCCAGCAGTGAAGTTCCAGGGCCAAATGGCTACACCTTC. Protein product: CASSEVPGPNGYTF.

The CDR3 reads CSVVSTAGGSTNEKLFF. The DNA of the CDR3 is TGCAGCGTTGTCTCTACGGCAGGGGGATCAACTAATGAAAAACTGTTTTTT. The chain has TRBV29-1 and TRBJ1-4, with 7 bases that match TRBD1. V gave up 4 bases and J gave up 0 bases; unmatched junction bases: 11. The CDR3 is 17 residues long. The germline V gene has CDR1 SQVTM and CDR2 ANQGSEA.

This clonotype was seen repeatedly, ten times or more. This sequence joins TRBV3-1 and TRBJ2-5, with D maybe TRBD2 (5 bases). This CDR3 region has 14 residues. CDR1 and CDR2 from the germline V gene are LGHDT and YNNKEL (reference sequence). Trimming shortened V by 5 bases and J by 7 bases, and 17 bases separated the two germline ends. The CDR3 DNA follows: TGTGCCAGCAGCTTACTAGGCCGCGAGGGGACCCAGTACTTC. The encoded protein is CASSLLGREGTQYF.

The V gene is TRBV28, the J gene TRBJ1-6, with TRBD1 as a possible D gene (5 bases). Trimming removed 3 bases at V and 9 bases at J, with 15 bases between. This CDR3 has 15 residues. CDR1 and CDR2 (germline): MDHEN, SYDVKM. CDR3: CASSLFQGEPSPLHF. The CDR3 DNA is TGTGCCAGCAGTTTGTTTCAGGGAGAACCTTCACCCCTCCACTTT. The entire variable domain, with the rest obtained from reference TRBV28 and TRBJ1-6, is as follows: DVKVTQSSRYLVKRTGEKVFLECVQDMDHENMFWYRQDPGLGLRLIYFSYDVKMKEKGDIPEGYSVSREKKERFSLILESASTNQTSMYLCASSLFQGEPSPLHFGNGTRLTVT.

This clonotype has only a few counts. The rearrangement joins TRBV7-3 to TRBJ2-5; 10 bases agree with TRBD2. The DNA matches TRBJ2-1 better at its end, which makes the J call doubtful. CDR3 length: 15 amino acids. The V gene's germline CDR1 is SGHTA and CDR2 FQGTGA. For the CDR3, the DNA is TGTGCCAGCAGCCCCCTAGCGGGGGTCATCAATGAGCAGTTCTTC. Protein: CASSPLAGVINEQFF.

This clonotype was seen only a few times. J is TRBJ1-4 and V is TRBV7-2; tentatively, D is TRBD1 (5 bases). Between the trimmed V and J ends, which lost 5 bases and 0 bases, there was a span of 10 bases. CDR3 length equals 15 residues. Germline V gene sequence: CDR1 SGHTA, CDR2 FQGNSA. The CDR3 protein is CASSATGSTNEKLFF. In nucleotides, the CDR3 is TGTGCCAGCAGCGCAACAGGATCAACTAATGAAAAACTGTTTTTT.

This chain connects TRBV12-3 or TRBV12-4 to TRBJ2-2; TRBD2 might be the D (5 bases). V was shortened by 3 bases and J by 6 bases, with 8 bases between the two germline ends. CDR3 length: 13 amino acids. The CDR3 nucleotides are TGTGCCAGCAGTTTCGAGGGTCCCGGGGAGCTGTTTTTT. Protein product: CASSFEGPGELFF.

J is TRBJ1-4 and V is TRBV4-3; no clear D. The CDR3 contains 13 residues. CDR1 and CDR2 from the germline V gene are LGHNA and YSLEER. Deletions cut 0 bases from V and 6 bases from J, with 5 bases between. As DNA, the CDR3 is TGCGCCAGCAGCCAAGATTACCATGAAAAACTGTTTTTT. Its protein product is CASSQDYHEKLFF.

The rearrangement uses TRBV11-2 and TRBJ2-1, with a weak D call TRBD1 (6 bases). The germline V gene encodes CDR1 SGHAT and CDR2 FQNNGV. V was shortened by 5 bases and J by 0 bases, with 11 bases between the two germline ends. The CDR3 length is 15 residues. CDR3 coding DNA: TGTGCCAGCAGCCCCCAAGGGGGCTCCTACAATGAGCAGTTCTTC. This translates into CASSPQGGSYNEQFF.

This rearrangement joins TRBV12-3 or TRBV12-4 to TRBJ2-2; no firm D call. V gave up 3 bases and J gave up 0 bases, with 8 bases separating them. CDR3 size: 15 residues. DNA for the CDR3: TGTGCCAGCAGTTTTCTAGGCGCGAACACCGGGGAGCTGTTTTTT. It is translated as CASSFLGANTGELFF.

In this sample, this clonotype turned up a few times. This chain connects TRBV7-9 to TRBJ1-4, with TRBD1 identical over 8 bases. The CDR3 consists of 14 residues. V lost 5 bases and J lost 7; bases outside the gene matches: 6. Germline CDR1 reads SEHNR; CDR2 reads FQNEAQ (reference sequence). DNA of the CDR3: TGTGCCAGCAGCCGAACAGGGGGAGGTGAAAAACTGTTTTTT. Translating gives CASSRTGGGEKLFF.

The CDR3 DNA follows: TGTGCCAGCTCACCCAGTAGTCCGGTGGAGACCCAGTACTTC. Its protein is CASSPSSPVETQYF. The V call is TRBV18, the J call TRBJ2-7, with D hard to call. TRBJ2-5 explains the end of the DNA better; the J call may be wrong. CDR3 length equals 14 residues. Germline V gene lookup returns CDR1 KGHSH and CDR2 LQKENI.

V is TRBV24-1 and J is TRBJ2-3; D perhaps matches TRBD1 (5 bases). The V end was cut by 0 bases, the J end by 10 bases, with 10 bases between. This CDR3 has 13 residues. CDR1 is KGHDR, CDR2 SFDVKD, per germline. In DNA, the CDR3 is TGTGCCACCAGTGATTTGTGGCAGGGTCCGCAGTATTTT. Residues: CATSDLWQGPQYF.

This clonotype has just a few counts. This chain links TRBV29-1 with TRBJ2-2, with D perhaps matching TRBD1 or TRBD2 (5 bases each). Germline V gene lookup returns CDR1 SQVTM and CDR2 ANQGSEA. The length of the CDR3 is 12 residues. CDR3 region: CSGTVNTGELFF. The CDR3 DNA is TGCAGTGGGACGGTGAACACCGGGGAGCTGTTTTTT.

This clonotype showed up just a few times. The rearrangement uses TRBV29-1 and TRBJ2-1; 10 bases align to TRBD2. CDR3 size: 14 residues. Losses at the gene ends were 8 bases for V and 6 bases for J; bases not matched to a gene: 10. Germline CDR1 reads SQVTM; CDR2 reads ANQGSEA. The CDR3 sequence: CSQGGSGGANEQFF. Written as DNA, the CDR3 is TGCAGCCAAGGGGGGAGCGGGGGGGCCAATGAGCAGTTCTTC.

The chain has TRBV2 and TRBJ2-7; no firm D call. The CDR3 length is 11 residues. V lost 7 bases to trimming and J lost 3 bases, with 7 bases between them. In germline, CDR1 is SNHLY, CDR2 FYNNEI. CDR3 nucleotides: TGTGCCAGCATGATGGGCTACGAGCAGTACTTC. Amino acid sequence: CASMMGYEQYF.

The rearrangement joins TRBV19 to TRBJ2-7; TRBD2 matches 12 bases. Germline loops: CDR1 LNHDA, CDR2 SQIVND (reference sequence). This CDR3 has 18 residues. J lost 0 bases, V lost 6 bases, and 12 bases had no gene match. The chain's CDR3 is CASRDRLAGGPYSYEQYF. The CDR3 DNA reads as TGTGCCAGTAGAGATCGTCTAGCGGGAGGGCCCTACTCCTACGAGCAGTACTTC.

This clonotype was seen once. The rearrangement uses TRBV12-3 or TRBV12-4 and TRBJ2-5; D might be TRBD2 (6 bases). The DNA end is more similar to TRBJ2-7, so the J call may be wrong. This CDR3 contains 14 residues. CDR3 sequence reads: CASSLALASYEQYF. The CDR3 region has the DNA TGTGCCAGCAGTTTAGCGCTAGCGTCCTACGAGCAGTACTTC.

Notes on this clonotype: At one end, the junction sequence differs from germline, possibly due to a read error. The gene calls are TRBV29-1 and TRBJ2-5, with 12 bases lining up with TRBD2. The germline gives CDR1 SQVTM, CDR2 ANQGSEA. The CDR3 is 14 residues long. CDR3 sequence (DNA): TGCAGCGTAGAAGGACTAGCGGGATCAGAGACCCAGTACTTC. Translation: CSVEGLAGSETQYF.

The chain recombines TRBV14 with TRBJ2-5; TRBD2 matches at 8 bases. The CDR3 loop spans 15 amino acids. Germline assignment: CDR1 SGHDN and CDR2 FVKESK. With 5 bases clipped from V and 0 bases from J, the junction kept 5 bases outside the gene matches. This CDR3 is CASSTSGLYQETQYF. The CDR3 bases are TGTGCCAGCAGCACTAGCGGACTGTACCAAGAGACCCAGTACTTC.

The chain is built from TRBV12-3 or TRBV12-4 and TRBJ1-6; the match to TRBD1 covers 7 bases. There are 15 residues in the CDR3. V shed 7 bases and J 14 bases; nucleotides not matched to a gene: 17. The CDR3: CASTPGGGGGGALHF. Here the CDR3 DNA reads TGTGCCAGCACCCCCGGTGGAGGGGGCGGTGGGGCCCTCCACTTT.